This T cell receptor beta chain was sequenced for a study of blood T cell repertoires in COVID-19. About the study: Samples came from the United States, Italy and Spain, spanning acute and convalescent COVID-19. T cells, B-cell-depleted T cells, or PBMCs supplied cDNA or gDNA.

One Seattle source followed patients from active infection through their disease course. As handled by the study authors: Amplified reference gene primers provided the basis for estimating nucleated cell counts. Data came from immunoSEQ multiplex PCR; TCRdb stores just in-frame clones and leaves some out. V, J and clone size derive from that table, while D and trimming were established from the DNA sequence. The repertoire holds 150,000 or so clones, with around 82% as singletons. CDR3 length: 16 amino acids. Trimming removed 3 bases from V and 0 bases from J, with 12 bases in between. Per germline, CDR1 SNHLY and CDR2 FYNNEI.

This sequence originates from a woman in her 40s with COVID-19, enrolled during active disease. The sequenced material came from peripheral blood. This chain links TRBV2 with TRBJ2-1; D not resolved. The CDR3 nucleotides read TGTGCCAGCAGTGATCGCGTTGAGAGCTCCTACAATGAGCAGTTCTTC. This gives the protein CASSDRVESSYNEQFF.